A selection of T cell receptor beta chains follows, all from one sample in a study of blood T cell repertoires in COVID-19. Sequenced by immunoSEQ multiplex PCR; TCRdb stores in-frame clones only, minus some. The data contain fewer than 300,000 clones, approximately 87% of them singletons. The sample was peripheral blood. These receptors all stem from a human donor in a cohort sampled during active COVID-19. Each CDR3 is given with its conserved first and last residue. Each record gives: D gene, CDR3 length, clone size, V gene, J gene, CDR3 protein. D genes are given only for firm matches. Size values are once, few and many counts, or a class for expanded clones, and some rows have none.

d_call: TRBD2; cdr3_length: 16; clone_size: .; v_call: TRBV6-4; j_call: TRBJ2-1; cdr3_aa: CASSRAGGSGYNEQFF
d_call: .; cdr3_length: 13; clone_size: .; v_call: TRBV28; j_call: TRBJ2-7; cdr3_aa: CASSRGHTAEQYF
d_call: TRBD1; cdr3_length: 15; clone_size: .; v_call: TRBV28; j_call: TRBJ2-1; cdr3_aa: CASATPGTVDNEQFF
d_call: TRBD2; cdr3_length: 15; clone_size: .; v_call: TRBV7-2; j_call: TRBJ2-7; cdr3_aa: CASSATSGEGYEQYF
d_call: .; cdr3_length: 13; clone_size: .; v_call: TRBV19; j_call: TRBJ2-1; cdr3_aa: CASTPRQGNEQFF
d_call: TRBD1; cdr3_length: 14; clone_size: few; v_call: TRBV15; j_call: TRBJ1-2; cdr3_aa: CATSSDGQGNGYTF
d_call: TRBD1; cdr3_length: 16; clone_size: .; v_call: TRBV10-3; j_call: TRBJ2-3; cdr3_aa: CAIRESDRAYTDTQYF
d_call: TRBD1; cdr3_length: 15; clone_size: .; v_call: TRBV27; j_call: TRBJ2-3; cdr3_aa: CASRSRDRGTDTQYF
d_call: TRBD2; cdr3_length: 19; clone_size: once; v_call: TRBV9; j_call: TRBJ2-1; cdr3_aa: CASSWTSGGDISSYNEQFF
d_call: TRBD2; cdr3_length: 14; clone_size: .; v_call: TRBV27; j_call: TRBJ2-5; cdr3_aa: CASMSLAGGETQYF
d_call: TRBD1; cdr3_length: 15; clone_size: .; v_call: TRBV4-3; j_call: TRBJ2-3; cdr3_aa: CASSHQTGGVDTQYF
d_call: TRBD1; cdr3_length: 14; clone_size: .; v_call: TRBV5-1; j_call: TRBJ2-1; cdr3_aa: CASSSRTGANEQFF
d_call: .; cdr3_length: 16; clone_size: .; v_call: TRBV5-1; j_call: TRBJ1-4; cdr3_aa: CASSFGSDSPAEKLFF
d_call: TRBD2; cdr3_length: 13; clone_size: .; v_call: TRBV2; j_call: TRBJ2-1; cdr3_aa: CASSGGGSGMKFF
d_call: TRBD1; cdr3_length: 15; clone_size: .; v_call: TRBV27; j_call: TRBJ2-7; cdr3_aa: CASSTTGTGRGEQYF
d_call: .; cdr3_length: 15; clone_size: .; v_call: TRBV18; j_call: TRBJ1-5; cdr3_aa: CASSSRDTSNQPQHF
d_call: .; cdr3_length: 14; clone_size: .; v_call: TRBV27; j_call: TRBJ2-2; cdr3_aa: CASSYRRLAGELFF
d_call: .; cdr3_length: 15; clone_size: .; v_call: TRBV11-2; j_call: TRBJ1-4; cdr3_aa: CASSRTEIYREKLFF
d_call: .; cdr3_length: 15; clone_size: .; v_call: TRBV7-2; j_call: TRBJ2-1; cdr3_aa: CASSLSVPVYNEQFF
d_call: TRBD2; cdr3_length: 12; clone_size: .; v_call: TRBV12-3/TRBV12-4; j_call: TRBJ2-1; cdr3_aa: CASNLGGNEQFF
d_call: .; cdr3_length: 15; clone_size: .; v_call: TRBV6-1; j_call: TRBJ2-5; cdr3_aa: CASSWNYLMRETQYF
d_call: TRBD1; cdr3_length: 15; clone_size: .; v_call: TRBV28; j_call: TRBJ2-3; cdr3_aa: CASSLFGQGADTQYF
d_call: TRBD1; cdr3_length: 15; clone_size: .; v_call: TRBV6-2/TRBV6-3; j_call: TRBJ1-5; cdr3_aa: CASSRGQGSNQPQHF
d_call: TRBD1; cdr3_length: 16; clone_size: .; v_call: TRBV27; j_call: TRBJ2-7; cdr3_aa: CASSLIPGQGGYEQYF
d_call: .; cdr3_length: 13; clone_size: .; v_call: TRBV11-2; j_call: TRBJ2-7; cdr3_aa: CASSELRRYEQYF
d_call: .; cdr3_length: 13; clone_size: .; v_call: TRBV6-2/TRBV6-3; j_call: TRBJ1-6; cdr3_aa: CASSIVSGSPLHF
d_call: .; cdr3_length: 15; clone_size: .; v_call: TRBV6-2/TRBV6-3; j_call: TRBJ2-7; cdr3_aa: CASSYYTSYSYEQYF
d_call: .; cdr3_length: 15; clone_size: .; v_call: TRBV7-7; j_call: TRBJ2-5; cdr3_aa: CASSFGQSSGETQYF
d_call: TRBD2; cdr3_length: 16; clone_size: .; v_call: TRBV11-2; j_call: TRBJ2-1; cdr3_aa: CASRTTSGGAWYEQFF
d_call: .; cdr3_length: 15; clone_size: .; v_call: TRBV6-5; j_call: TRBJ2-7; cdr3_aa: CASLKNRGGSYEQYF
d_call: .; cdr3_length: 15; clone_size: few; v_call: TRBV28; j_call: TRBJ2-3; cdr3_aa: CASSPRGGPTDTQYF
d_call: TRBD2; cdr3_length: 16; clone_size: .; v_call: TRBV29-1; j_call: TRBJ2-4; cdr3_aa: CSVEDQRGGAKNIQYF
d_call: TRBD1; cdr3_length: 14; clone_size: .; v_call: TRBV4-2; j_call: TRBJ2-7; cdr3_aa: CASSQGQGTREQYF
d_call: .; cdr3_length: 16; clone_size: .; v_call: TRBV5-1; j_call: TRBJ1-2; cdr3_aa: CASSLDQGLSNYGYTF
d_call: .; cdr3_length: 12; clone_size: .; v_call: TRBV29-1; j_call: TRBJ2-7; cdr3_aa: CSVVDYPYEQYF
d_call: TRBD2; cdr3_length: 16; clone_size: .; v_call: TRBV4-1; j_call: TRBJ2-1; cdr3_aa: CASSFQRDATSNEQFF
d_call: TRBD1; cdr3_length: 19; clone_size: .; v_call: TRBV27; j_call: TRBJ2-6; cdr3_aa: CASSSTPGQGASGANVLTF
d_call: TRBD1; cdr3_length: 14; clone_size: .; v_call: TRBV5-1; j_call: TRBJ2-1; cdr3_aa: CASSLGQGADEQFF
d_call: .; cdr3_length: 14; clone_size: once; v_call: TRBV10-3; j_call: TRBJ1-2; cdr3_aa: CAITRTRPNYGYTF
d_call: TRBD2; cdr3_length: 16; clone_size: .; v_call: TRBV3-1/TRBV3-2; j_call: TRBJ2-3; cdr3_aa: CASSPGTSGRTDTQYF
d_call: TRBD1; cdr3_length: 15; clone_size: once; v_call: TRBV24-1; j_call: TRBJ2-5; cdr3_aa: CATSGGTGNGETQYF
d_call: TRBD1; cdr3_length: 15; clone_size: .; v_call: TRBV7-7; j_call: TRBJ2-3; cdr3_aa: CASSLGTEQSDTQYF
d_call: TRBD1; cdr3_length: 15; clone_size: .; v_call: TRBV5-1; j_call: TRBJ1-6; cdr3_aa: CASSLSQGENSPLHF
d_call: .; cdr3_length: 14; clone_size: .; v_call: TRBV6-5; j_call: TRBJ2-7; cdr3_aa: CASSYQGGPYEQYF
d_call: TRBD2; cdr3_length: 16; clone_size: .; v_call: TRBV11-2; j_call: TRBJ2-1; cdr3_aa: CASSLGLGLAGSEQFF
d_call: TRBD2; cdr3_length: 16; clone_size: .; v_call: TRBV4-1; j_call: TRBJ2-5; cdr3_aa: CASSPTRTSGEETQYF
d_call: .; cdr3_length: 13; clone_size: .; v_call: TRBV3-1/TRBV3-2; j_call: TRBJ1-2; cdr3_aa: CASSPYSRSIYTF
d_call: TRBD2; cdr3_length: 15; clone_size: .; v_call: TRBV2; j_call: TRBJ2-2; cdr3_aa: CASILAGVLTGELFF
d_call: TRBD1; cdr3_length: 14; clone_size: .; v_call: TRBV5-6; j_call: TRBJ1-2; cdr3_aa: CASSPGDRNYGYTF
d_call: .; cdr3_length: 15; clone_size: .; v_call: TRBV19; j_call: TRBJ2-3; cdr3_aa: CASKSTQAGSDTQYF
d_call: .; cdr3_length: 13; clone_size: .; v_call: TRBV2; j_call: TRBJ2-7; cdr3_aa: CASRQGWSYEQYF
d_call: .; cdr3_length: 15; clone_size: .; v_call: TRBV27; j_call: TRBJ1-5; cdr3_aa: CATKTGPWGNQPQHF
d_call: .; cdr3_length: 14; clone_size: .; v_call: TRBV9; j_call: TRBJ2-7; cdr3_aa: CASNSDGSSYEQYF
d_call: .; cdr3_length: 15; clone_size: .; v_call: TRBV9; j_call: TRBJ1-1; cdr3_aa: CASSVGWGLGTEAFF
d_call: TRBD2; cdr3_length: 13; clone_size: .; v_call: TRBV29-1; j_call: TRBJ2-1; cdr3_aa: CSVVASGNNEQFF
d_call: TRBD1; cdr3_length: 14; clone_size: .; v_call: TRBV27; j_call: TRBJ1-1; cdr3_aa: CASSFRDRGGEAFF
d_call: TRBD1; cdr3_length: 14; clone_size: .; v_call: TRBV9; j_call: TRBJ2-5; cdr3_aa: CASSGTGGSETQYF
d_call: TRBD2; cdr3_length: 18; clone_size: .; v_call: TRBV7-6; j_call: TRBJ2-3; cdr3_aa: CASSLNSGLRGTTDTQYF
d_call: TRBD2; cdr3_length: 17; clone_size: .; v_call: TRBV27; j_call: TRBJ2-3; cdr3_aa: CASSIPRGAGDLDTQYF
d_call: TRBD1; cdr3_length: 16; clone_size: .; v_call: TRBV4-1; j_call: TRBJ1-2; cdr3_aa: CASSHPLGTEGEGYTF